This T cell receptor beta chain was identified in a study of cytomegalovirus exposure and HLA in healthy donors. At the level of the study: As an earlier analysis found, about 200 million T cells yielded about 100 million unique TCR beta sequences.

This clone was seen only a few times. In the PCR, 60 Vbeta and 13 Jbeta primers were used. Clones were read by immunoSEQ multiplex PCR, and TCRdb kept only the in-frame ones, dropping some. The sample records fewer than 200,000 clones, more than 80% being singletons. This TCR came from a woman younger than 35 in good health and CMV-seronegative. Sequencing used PBMCs.

In DNA form, the CDR3 reads TGTGCCATCGGCGACAGTTCCACTGAAGCTTTCTTT. It translates to CAIGDSSTEAFF. This rearrangement joins TRBV10-3 to TRBJ1-1, with a weak D call TRBD1 (5 bases). Trimming cost V 8 bases and J 4 bases, with 11 bases left between them. CDR1 and CDR2 from the germline V gene are ENHRY and SYGVKD. The length of the CDR3 is 12 residues.